This T cell receptor beta chain was observed in a study of blood T cell repertoires in COVID-19. Germline loops: CDR1 SGHRS, CDR2 YFSETQ. The CDR3 extends over 14 amino acids. Germline trimming cut 6 bases from V and 4 bases from J; bases unmatched to any gene: 6. Original processing methods: From reference gene primer amplification, estimates of nucleated cell counts were derived. TCRdb's copy holds only in-frame clones and misses some; the assay was immunoSEQ multiplex PCR. V and J calls and clone size are copied from that table; D and trimming were computed from the DNA. The repertoire has about 110,000 clones, 71% of them found once; the top ten carry approximately 0.87%.

The sequenced sample was peripheral blood. The clonotype was recovered from a human donor with acute or convalescent COVID-19. The donor label of this sample is uncertain. This rearrangement joins TRBV5-1 to TRBJ1-4; the match to TRBD1 covers 7 bases. CDR3 in DNA: TGCGCCAGCACCCCACAGGGGATTAATGAAAAACTGTTTTTT. Protein sequence: CASTPQGINEKLFF.